The clone carrying this T cell receptor (beta chain) is classed as medium-sized. In TCRdb, the 5' RACE reads were re-called with MiXCR into one record per CDR3 protein. The sample consists of roughly 6,200 distinct CDR3 sequences, more than 15% of them appearing once. The data stem from a study of spatial heterogeneity in lung cancer. Stated time point: sample taken at primary tumor resection. Samples were obtained from 70 or so donors, all untreated early-stage non-small cell lung cancer patients. Germline loops: CDR1 MDHEN, CDR2 SYDVKM. V was pared by 3 bases and J by 3 bases, with 20 bases between. The CDR3 consists of 17 residues.

This sequence originates from a male donor with early-stage non-small cell lung cancer. This sequence joins TRBV28 and TRBJ1-1, with a weak D call TRBD1 (5 bases). Specimen: normal lung tissue next to the tumor, collected at surgery. The CDR3 region has the DNA TGTGCCAGCAGTTTCACATATCCCAGGGTGGGAGACACTGAAGCTTTCTTT. Translation gives CASSFTYPRVGDTEAFF.